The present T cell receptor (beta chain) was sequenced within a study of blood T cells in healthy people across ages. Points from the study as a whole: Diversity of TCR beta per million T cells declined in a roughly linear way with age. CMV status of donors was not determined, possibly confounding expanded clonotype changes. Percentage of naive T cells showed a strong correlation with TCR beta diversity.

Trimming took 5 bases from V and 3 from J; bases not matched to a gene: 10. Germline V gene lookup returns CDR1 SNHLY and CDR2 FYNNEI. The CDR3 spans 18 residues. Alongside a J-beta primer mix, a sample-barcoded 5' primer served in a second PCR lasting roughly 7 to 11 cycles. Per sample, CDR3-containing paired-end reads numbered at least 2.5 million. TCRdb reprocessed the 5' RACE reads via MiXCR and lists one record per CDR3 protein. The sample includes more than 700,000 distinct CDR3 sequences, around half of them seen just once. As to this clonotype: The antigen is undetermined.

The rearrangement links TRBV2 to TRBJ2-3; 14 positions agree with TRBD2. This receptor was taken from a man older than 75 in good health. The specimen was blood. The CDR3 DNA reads TGTGCCAGCAGTCTCTTTGGGACTAGCGGGAGAGGAACAGATACGCAGTATTTT. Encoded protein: CASSLFGTSGRGTDTQYF.